This T cell receptor beta chain was sequenced for a study of T cells in Graves' hyperthyroidism and ophthalmopathy. Study-wide points: Onset of ophthalmopathy came a median approximately 6.9 months after the model predicted it. Blood held most thyroid clonotypes expanded above 0.001 frequency.

Exclusions: uncontrolled infection, other autoimmune disease, pregnancy, lactation. Extraction of PBMCs used more than 8.5 ml of fresh peripheral blood. From RNA transcripts, TCR beta CDR3 regions were amplified. The TCR CDR3 was amplified in a first-round RT-PCR using the HTBI primer set. TCRdb itself ran the multiplex PCR reads through MiXCR, one entry per CDR3 protein. The sample yields about 600,000 distinct CDR3 sequences, around 16% seen once. This clonotype has a count of ten or more. Its matching antigen is unknown. Per the germline V gene, CDR1 is SGHNT and CDR2 is YYREEE (reference sequence). V lost 4 bases and J 3 bases, leaving 12 bases between the germline ends. The CDR3 is 14 amino acids.

Sequencing input: blood. The chain has TRBV5-4 and TRBJ2-3, with unresolved D. This sequence originates from a woman between 35 and 50 years old with Graves' ophthalmopathy. The CDR3 region has the DNA TGTGCCAGCAGCACCACGGAACAAACAGATACGCAGTATTTT. Protein: CASSTTEQTDTQYF.